The entry below describes one TCR beta chain. The antigen remains unidentified. The entry originates in a study of blood T cells in healthy people across ages. Study-level findings and limits: In older individuals, TCR beta diversity per million T cells was lower, falling roughly linearly with age. Unknown CMV status may confound age-related changes in expanded clones. The percentage of naive T cells correlated strongly with TCR beta diversity. Naive CD4+ cells and diversity were both higher in long-lived donors than in aged donors.

This CDR3 spans 14 amino acids. V was cut by 1 base and J by 7 bases, with 10 bases left in between. Looked up from germline, CDR1 is PRHDT and CDR2 is FYEKMQ (reference sequence). Next came a second PCR, run for roughly 6 to 11 cycles, which used a sample-barcoded 5' primer along with a J-beta primer mix. TCRdb passed the 5' RACE reads through MiXCR, listing each CDR3 protein once. In the table there are about 730,000 distinct CDR3 sequences, roughly 45% of which are singletons. The sequenced sample consisted of blood. The receptor comes from a woman aged 60 to 75 in good health. V is TRBV13 and J is TRBJ1-4, with unresolved D. Here the CDR3 reads CASSLAGSTEKLFF. The CDR3 DNA is TGTGCCAGCAGCTTAGCCGGGTCTACTGAAAAACTGTTTTTT.